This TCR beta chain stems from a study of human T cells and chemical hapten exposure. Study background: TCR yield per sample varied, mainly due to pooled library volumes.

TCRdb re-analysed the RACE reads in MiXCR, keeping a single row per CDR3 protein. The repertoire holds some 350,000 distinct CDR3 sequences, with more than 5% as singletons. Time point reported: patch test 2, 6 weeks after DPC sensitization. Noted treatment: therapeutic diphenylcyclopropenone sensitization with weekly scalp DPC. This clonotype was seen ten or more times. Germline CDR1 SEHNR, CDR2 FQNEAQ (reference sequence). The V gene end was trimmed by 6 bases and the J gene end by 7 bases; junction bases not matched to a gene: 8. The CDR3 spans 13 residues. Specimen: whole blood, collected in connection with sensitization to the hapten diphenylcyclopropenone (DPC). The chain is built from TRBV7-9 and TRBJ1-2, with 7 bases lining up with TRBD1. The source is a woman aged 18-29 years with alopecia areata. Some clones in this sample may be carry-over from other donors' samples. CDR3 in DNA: TGTGCCAGCAGTCACTTGACAGGGTTTGGCTACACCTTC. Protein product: CASSHLTGFGYTF.